This T cell receptor beta chain was documented in a study of T-cell memory formation after mild COVID-19. About the research overall: TCR clusters mostly belonged to single donors. Notes on the study in general: Pre-infection memory harbored some responding clones, suggesting cross-reactive memory joined.

TCRalpha and TCRbeta libraries used 5'RACE with constant-segment primers and UMIs. TCRdb redid the calling of the 5' RACE reads with MiXCR, one entry per CDR3 protein. The sample shows under 200,000 distinct CDR3 sequences, 10% to 15% of them seen only once. J lost 15 bases, V lost 5 bases, and 11 bases had no gene match. This CDR3 comprises 13 residues. Germline CDR1 and CDR2: MNHNY and SVGAGI (reference sequence). Comments on this clonotype: Its antigen is currently unknown.

The clonotype was recovered from a man between 18 and 35 years old who had mild COVID-19 (a few samples of this study predate the infection). Cell type and time point are not known. The chain couples TRBV6-6 to TRBJ2-1; TRBD1 aligns across 9 bases. The sequencing sample was made of PBMCs or a T cell subset sorted from them (not recorded which). Here the CDR3 DNA reads TGTGCCAGCAGTAGGGACAGGGCGGAAGGTGCGTTCTTC. Its translation: CASSRDRAEGAFF.